This T cell receptor (beta chain) was sequenced in a study of blood T cell repertoires in COVID-19. On the study more broadly: Samples came from the United States, Italy and Spain, spanning acute and convalescent COVID-19. Sources were T cells, B-cell-depleted T cells, or PBMCs; the material itself was cDNA or gDNA.

In the original processing: Reference gene primer amplification in the assay estimated nucleated cell counts. TCRdb's table, derived via immunoSEQ multiplex PCR, lists solely in-frame clones and lacks some. V and J calls and clone size are given by that table; D and trimming were obtained from the DNA. The sample holds 56,000 or so clones, around 90% seen once. Germline assignment: CDR1 SNHLY and CDR2 FYNNEI. The length of the CDR3 is 13 residues. Trimming cost V 7 bases and J 3 bases; bases outside gene matches: 3. The chain links TRBV2 to TRBJ1-1, with TRBD1 matching over 9 bases. Sequenced sample: peripheral blood. The receptor's source is a woman older than 75 with active COVID-19. The CDR3 sequence: CASNGQGYTEAFF. Written as DNA, the CDR3 is TGTGCCAGCAACGGACAGGGGTACACTGAAGCTTTCTTT.